A selection of T cell receptor beta chains follows, all from one sample in a study of T cells after yellow fever vaccination. One entry per CDR3 protein, called by TCRdb with MiXCR from the 5' RACE reads. This table holds nearly 300,000 distinct CDR3 sequences, 8.7% found once. The source was CD4+ T cells sorted from PBMCs, collected 5 days after the yellow fever booster vaccination. These receptors originate from a man between 18 and 35 years old who received the YFV17D yellow fever vaccine. Each CDR3 is given with its conserved first and last residue. The order of the fields is J gene, V gene, CDR3 protein.

J: TRBJ2-3
V: TRBV5-1
CDR3: CASSLQLGGPADTQYF

J: TRBJ2-1
V: TRBV4-3
CDR3: CASSQDRTKQFF

J: TRBJ1-2
V: TRBV11-2
CDR3: CASSSSRDDRVFGGYTF

J: TRBJ2-7
V: TRBV30
CDR3: CAWSVGTGVPYEQYF

J: TRBJ2-5
V: TRBV2
CDR3: CASSEIPGSGTQYF

J: TRBJ2-5
V: TRBV9
CDR3: CASSAGPMETQYF

J: TRBJ2-2
V: TRBV5-1
CDR3: CASMDREGTGELFF

J: TRBJ2-3
V: TRBV12-3/TRBV12-4
CDR3: CASSRGGLSGVSTDTQYF

J: TRBJ2-2
V: TRBV29-1
CDR3: CSVANGELFF

J: TRBJ2-3
V: TRBV27
CDR3: CASSLLVEGTQYF

J: TRBJ1-1
V: TRBV25-1
CDR3: CASSGTRDTEAFF

J: TRBJ2-5
V: TRBV2
CDR3: CASQDRGETQYF

J: TRBJ2-3
V: TRBV5-1
CDR3: CASSPTGTGADTQYF

J: TRBJ1-5
V: TRBV4-1
CDR3: CASSQVGRGGDQPQHF

J: TRBJ1-2
V: TRBV2
CDR3: CASRTARPPDNYGYTF

J: TRBJ1-1
V: TRBV7-9
CDR3: CASSLTGTVVEAFF

J: TRBJ2-1
V: TRBV5-1
CDR3: CASSFRGSEQFF

J: TRBJ2-5
V: TRBV3-1
CDR3: CASSSGTLPGETQYF

J: TRBJ1-3
V: TRBV2
CDR3: CASSESSSGNTIYF

J: TRBJ2-5
V: TRBV5-6
CDR3: CASTEARGKETQYF

J: TRBJ2-7
V: TRBV2
CDR3: CASRHGTETYEQYF

J: TRBJ1-3
V: TRBV6-2/TRBV6-3
CDR3: CASTDPPGTYSGNTIYF

J: TRBJ2-3
V: TRBV5-1
CDR3: CASSLGDFSNTQYF

J: TRBJ2-3
V: TRBV20-1
CDR3: CSARDPGGSDTQYF

J: TRBJ2-7
V: TRBV18
CDR3: CASSPPSTAYEQYF

J: TRBJ2-1
V: TRBV4-3
CDR3: CASSLEWRVNEQFF

J: TRBJ2-2
V: TRBV6-1
CDR3: CASTRDSLNTGELFF

J: TRBJ2-7
V: TRBV30
CDR3: CVWGDLYEQYF

J: TRBJ2-5
V: TRBV4-3
CDR3: CASRRTGTETQYF

J: TRBJ1-2
V: TRBV29-1
CDR3: CSVAGYYGYTF

J: TRBJ1-5
V: TRBV4-2
CDR3: CASSQEWGIGNQPQHF

J: TRBJ1-2
V: TRBV5-6
CDR3: CASSLGPSGTSYYGYTF

J: TRBJ1-5
V: TRBV6-2/TRBV6-3
CDR3: CASTVGLLGNQPQHF

J: TRBJ1-3
V: TRBV28
CDR3: CASSYAGGFGNTIYF

J: TRBJ2-3
V: TRBV5-1
CDR3: CASNSGESSTDTQYF

J: TRBJ1-1
V: TRBV29-1
CDR3: CSVSTSNTEAFF

J: TRBJ2-7
V: TRBV28
CDR3: CASSLSQGSYEQYF

J: TRBJ1-6
V: TRBV4-3
CDR3: CASSQDVVPVALHF

J: TRBJ2-1
V: TRBV9
CDR3: CASSVRGGLDNEQFF

J: TRBJ2-5
V: TRBV7-7
CDR3: CASSKDRGETQYF

J: TRBJ1-3
V: TRBV12-3/TRBV12-4
CDR3: CASRHRQGHSGNTIYF

J: TRBJ1-2
V: TRBV18
CDR3: CASSPTDRVGGYTF

J: TRBJ2-5
V: TRBV12-3/TRBV12-4
CDR3: CASSLRQGGETQYF

J: TRBJ2-7
V: TRBV20-1
CDR3: CSAKGPGLTYEQYF

J: TRBJ2-5
V: TRBV30
CDR3: CAWASWAETQYF

J: TRBJ2-1
V: TRBV12-3/TRBV12-4
CDR3: CASSLAPPSEEQFF

J: TRBJ2-1
V: TRBV29-1
CDR3: CSVGRGGNEQFF

J: TRBJ2-3
V: TRBV4-2
CDR3: CASSQETSRGLGTQYF

J: TRBJ2-3
V: TRBV21-1
CDR3: CASSKGAGGHLDTQYF

J: TRBJ1-1
V: TRBV7-2
CDR3: CASSKGQANTEAFF

J: TRBJ2-1
V: TRBV24-1
CDR3: CATSDPGTSRRDRQNEQFF

J: TRBJ2-1
V: TRBV20-1
CDR3: CSARSTSGTNEQFF